The next 8 T cell receptor beta chains were all read from a single sample in a study of identifying expanded T cells in peripheral blood. Some clones are missing from TCRdb's copy, which holds only in-frame ones; the method was immunoSEQ multiplex PCR. Among 100,000 or so clones listed, roughly 89% were seen once. Material for sequencing was blood. These receptors all stem from a person aged 18 to 75 in good health.

The V gene is TRBV5-4, the J gene TRBJ2-2; weak D call: TRBD1 (6 bases). Germline V gene sequence: CDR1 SGHNT, CDR2 YYREEE (reference sequence). The CDR3 is 17 amino acids. Trimming cost V 4 bases and J 2 bases, with 18 bases left between them. The CDR3 here is CASSRDGAGTNTGELFF. For the CDR3, the DNA is TGTGCCAGCAGCCGTGATGGGGCAGGGACAAACACCGGGGAGCTGTTTTTT.

CDR3 DNA sequence: TGCGCCAGCAGCTTGGGGTCCGGGACAGGACAAGAGACCCAGTACTTC. It specifies CASSLGSGTGQETQYF. This sequence joins TRBV5-1 and TRBJ2-5; 8 bases map to TRBD1. V was pared by 0 bases and J by 2 bases, with 6 bases of the junction left unmatched. The CDR3 is 16 residues long. The germline CDR1 and CDR2 sequences are SGHRS and YFSETQ.

This rearrangement joins TRBV11-2 to TRBJ2-2; no clear D gene. The CDR3 consists of 17 residues. The V gene lost 1 base and the J gene lost 7 bases, with 19 bases spanning the gap. Germline values: CDR1 SGHAT, CDR2 FQNNGV. In DNA form, the CDR3 reads TGTGCCAGCAGCTTAGTTGGACCCTACTTAGCTCTCGGGGAGCTGTTTTTT. Encoded protein: CASSLVGPYLALGELFF.

This clone has just a few counts. The CDR3, as DNA: TGTGCCAGCAGCTTACAAGAGACCCAGTACTTC. Its protein product is CASSLQETQYF. This sequence joins TRBV7-9 and TRBJ2-5; D is undetermined. There are 11 residues in the CDR3. V shed 2 bases and J shed 2 bases, with 0 bases lying between them. The germline gives CDR1 SEHNR, CDR2 FQNEAQ (reference sequence).

This sequence joins TRBV9 and TRBJ2-5, with 8 bases fitting TRBD2. There are 14 residues in the CDR3. Germline-derived CDR1 and CDR2 are SGDLS and YYNGEE. The trim removed 2 bases at V and 5 bases at J, leaving 5 bases unmatched. The CDR3 nucleotides read TGTGCCAGCAGCGTCGGGGGGGCGGGTGAGACCCAGTACTTC. Its translation is CASSVGGAGETQYF.

In DNA, the CDR3 is TGTGCCAGCTCACCTGGCCAATTAGGCACAGATACGCAGTATTTT. Translation gives CASSPGQLGTDTQYF. The J gene is TRBJ2-3, the V gene TRBV18; unclear D gene. The CDR3 has 15 amino acids. Trimming stripped 3 bases from V and 1 base from J, with 11 bases between. Per the germline V gene, CDR1 is KGHSH and CDR2 is LQKENI.

The rearrangement uses TRBV5-6 and TRBJ2-3; D perhaps matches TRBD1 (6 bases). Germline CDR1 reads SGHDT; CDR2 reads YYEEEE. The CDR3 has 14 amino acids. The V and J ends lost 0 bases and 7 bases respectively, with 12 bases between them. The CDR3 sequence is CASSLAVGTNTQYF. CDR3 nucleotide sequence: TGTGCCAGCAGCTTGGCCGTTGGGACAAATACGCAGTATTTT.

The rearrangement links TRBV6-1 to TRBJ2-7; TRBD1 might be the D (5 bases). Germline V gene data show CDR1 as MNHNS and CDR2 as SASEGT. The length of the CDR3 is 15 residues. The V gene lost 6 bases and the J gene lost 3 bases, with 18 bases spanning the gap. CDR3 amino acids: CASRSRVIESYEQYF. The CDR3 DNA is TGTGCCAGCAGGTCCAGGGTTATCGAGAGCTACGAGCAGTACTTC.